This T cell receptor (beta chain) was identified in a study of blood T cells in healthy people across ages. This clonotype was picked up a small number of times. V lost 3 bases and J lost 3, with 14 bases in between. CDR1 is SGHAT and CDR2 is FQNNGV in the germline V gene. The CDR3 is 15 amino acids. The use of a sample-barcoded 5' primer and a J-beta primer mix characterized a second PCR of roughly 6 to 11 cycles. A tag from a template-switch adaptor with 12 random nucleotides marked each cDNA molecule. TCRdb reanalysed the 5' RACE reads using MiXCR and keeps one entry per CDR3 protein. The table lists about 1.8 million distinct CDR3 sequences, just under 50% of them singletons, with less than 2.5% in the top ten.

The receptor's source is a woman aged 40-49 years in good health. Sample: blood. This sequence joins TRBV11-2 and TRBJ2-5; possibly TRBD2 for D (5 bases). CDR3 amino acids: CASSFRAASEETQYF. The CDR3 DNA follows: TGTGCCAGCAGCTTTCGAGCGGCAAGCGAAGAGACCCAGTACTTC.